The 14 T cell receptor beta chains below come from one sample, sequenced in a study of shared clonotypes between healthy human individuals (dated by TCRdb to the early 2020s). Libraries came from the immunoSEQ multiplex PCR assay. TCRdb re-hosts the immuneACCESS table, in-frame sequences only. Its copies lack some clones; in the studies checked, an unresolved V gene accounts for under half of them, and the cause for the rest is not known. Within this sample are about 1.1 million clones, with roughly 80% of them counted one time only. The ten largest clones add up to roughly 0.82% of the sample. Material for sequencing was memory CD4+ T cells from PBMCs. Read against the paper, the sample's cell subset or site label means: CD45RA-negative fraction. The receptors stem from a man younger than 35 in good health. Some clones in this sample may be carry-over from other donors' samples.

The chain is built from TRBV6-1 and TRBJ2-5; a possible D gene is TRBD1 (5 bases). The CDR3 extends over 14 amino acids. V was clipped by 3 bases and J by 5 bases, with 13 bases between them. CDR1 and CDR2 from the germline V gene are MNHNS and SASEGT. The DNA of the CDR3 is TGTGCCAGCAGTGACAATACAGGTGGGGAGACCCAGTACTTC. As protein: CASSDNTGGETQYF.

The gene calls are TRBV5-6 and TRBJ2-3; 12 positions agree with TRBD2. In germline, CDR1 is SGHDT, CDR2 YYEEEE. The ends lost 1 base at V and 2 bases at J; junction bases unmatched: 2. The CDR3 is 16 amino acids. As DNA, the CDR3 is TGTGCCAGCAGCTTGCGACTAGCGGGAGACACAGATACGCAGTATTTT. Protein product: CASSLRLAGDTDTQYF.

This clone has only a few counts. V and J are TRBV5-1 and TRBJ1-3, with D maybe TRBD1 (5 bases). This CDR3 comprises 16 residues. Trimming took 3 bases from V and 3 from J, leaving 16 bases between them. Germline V lookup: CDR1 SGHRS, CDR2 YFSETQ. The CDR3 nucleotides are TGCGCCAGCAGCTACCGATCCGGGACTAGTGGAAACACCATATATTTT. The encoded protein is CASSYRSGTSGNTIYF.

The rearrangement joins TRBV7-2 to TRBJ2-1; D possibly uses TRBD1 or TRBD2 (5 bases each). V lost 0 bases, J lost 9 bases, and 24 bases lay in between. Germline loops: CDR1 SGHTA, CDR2 FQGNSA. The CDR3 length is 18 residues. The CDR3 DNA reads TGTGCCAGCAGCTTAGCAGGGGCCTTGGGGGAGTACCTCAGTGAGCAGTTCTTC. Protein product: CASSLAGALGEYLSEQFF.

The rearrangement uses TRBV6-1 and TRBJ2-3; no clear D. CDR1 is MNHNS and CDR2 is SASEGT in the germline V gene. The V and J ends lost 1 base and 6 bases respectively, with 14 bases between them. This CDR3 contains 15 residues. The CDR3 nucleotides are TGTGCCAGCAGTGAAGGGGGATCAGGATGGGATACGCAGTATTTT. Its translation is CASSEGGSGWDTQYF.

The chain combines TRBV5-5 with TRBJ1-2; D gene ambiguous. V lost 1 base, J lost 5 bases, and 12 bases lay in between. CDR1 is SGHKS, CDR2 YYEKEE, per germline (reference sequence). The CDR3 extends over 14 amino acids. CDR3 sequence (DNA): TGTGCCAGCAGCTTGTGGAGGGCAGGTTATGGCTACACCTTC. Its protein is CASSLWRAGYGYTF.

The chain has TRBV7-3 and TRBJ1-3; no reliable D call. The V end was cut by 5 bases, the J end by 2 bases, with 7 bases between. CDR3 size: 13 residues. Germline assignment: CDR1 SGHTA and CDR2 FQGTGA. The CDR3 spells CASSQAPGNTIYF. The CDR3, as DNA: TGTGCCAGCAGCCAAGCTCCTGGAAACACCATATATTTT.

The chain couples TRBV29-1 to TRBJ2-1, with TRBD2 matching 9 bases. Germline assignment: CDR1 SQVTM and CDR2 ANQGSEA. The CDR3 contains 12 residues. V gave up 6 bases and J gave up 9 bases; unmatched junction bases: 6. The CDR3, as DNA: TGCAGCGTCACCGGGACTAGCCGTGAGCAGTTCTTC. Amino acids: CSVTGTSREQFF.

CDR3 DNA: TGCGCCAGCAGCTTGGACGGTGCGGGAGGGCCCCACAATGAGCAGTTCTTC. Encoded protein: CASSLDGAGGPHNEQFF. V usage is TRBV5-1 and J usage is TRBJ2-1, with TRBD2 matching 9 bases. The V gene's germline CDR1 is SGHRS and CDR2 YFSETQ. This CDR3 is built from 17 residues. The trim removed 0 bases at V and 5 bases at J, leaving 9 bases unmatched.

V gene TRBV6-1 combines with J gene TRBJ2-7; D is unresolved. This CDR3 comprises 16 residues. V gave up 1 base and J gave up 2 bases, with 15 bases separating them. Germline CDR1 MNHNS, CDR2 SASEGT. The CDR3 here is CASSEVPPPAPYEQYF. CDR3 coding DNA: TGTGCCAGCAGTGAAGTCCCGCCCCCAGCCCCCTACGAGCAGTACTTC.

The chain couples TRBV4-3 to TRBJ2-3; the D is unclear. CDR1 is LGHNA, CDR2 YSLEER, per germline. The length of the CDR3 is 15 residues. V was pared by 1 base and J by 4 bases, with 12 bases between. CDR3 sequence: CASSQGFRPADTQYF. The CDR3 DNA reads TGCGCCAGCAGCCAAGGGTTTAGACCCGCAGATACGCAGTATTTT.

This sequence joins TRBV19 and TRBJ1-3, with D maybe TRBD1 (5 bases). V shed 4 bases and J shed 2 bases, with 12 bases lying between them. This CDR3 has 15 residues. Germline lookup yields CDR1 LNHDA and CDR2 SQIVND (reference sequence). This CDR3 is CASSRGGQAGNTIYF. In DNA form, the CDR3 reads TGTGCCAGTAGTAGAGGAGGACAAGCTGGAAACACCATATATTTT.

This clone was observed a few times. The V gene is TRBV18, the J gene TRBJ1-2, with a possible D match to TRBD1 (6 bases). The ends were cut back, 2 bases at V and 7 bases at J, with 20 bases in the middle. Germline lookup yields CDR1 KGHSH and CDR2 LQKENI. CDR3 length: 16 amino acids. Here the CDR3 reads CASSPTRTGITGGYTF. The CDR3 nucleotides are TGTGCCAGCTCACCAACCCGAACAGGGATCACGGGTGGCTACACCTTC.

This sequence joins TRBV7-3 and TRBJ2-3, with D hard to call. The V end was cut by 0 bases, the J end by 5 bases, with 6 bases between. This CDR3 contains 13 residues. Germline-derived CDR1 and CDR2 are SGHTA and FQGTGA. CDR3 sequence reads: CASSLTNEDTQYF. The CDR3 bases are TGTGCCAGCAGCTTAACGAATGAAGATACGCAGTATTTT.